This is a list of T cell receptor beta chains from one sample in a study of T cells in localized non-small cell lung cancer. The protocol was immunoSEQ multiplex PCR, while the TCRdb copy is restricted to in-frame clones and leaves out a portion. The table lists some 64,000 clones, 80% to 90% of them singletons. The sequencing used PBMCs, collected before any cancer treatment. These receptors originate from a man aged 35 to 70 with stage II lung adenocarcinoma. CDR3s include the opening cysteine and the closing phenylalanine or tryptophan. A D gene is named only where the DNA matches it firmly. A clone size is listed for some rows: how often the clone was seen (once, few, many), or a class if it is expanded.

J gene,V gene,clone size,D gene,CDR3 DNA,CDR3 protein
TRBJ2-7,TRBV6-5,few,NA,TGTGCCAGCACCACCCCGGGAAACTACGAGCAGTACTTC,CASTTPGNYEQYF
TRBJ1-1,TRBV30,NA,NA,TGTGCCTGGAGCCATTTTAATGGGCTACGAAACACTGAAGCTTTCTTT,CAWSHFNGLRNTEAFF
TRBJ2-7,TRBV6-5,NA,NA,TGTGCCAGCAGTTATAAGGGGAGCAGCCTTACTGAGCAGTACTTC,CASSYKGSSLTEQYF
TRBJ2-5,TRBV30,NA,TRBD1,TGTGCCTGGAGTACGCTAGGGACAGGGGGGGAGACCCAGTACTTC,CAWSTLGTGGETQYF
TRBJ2-7,TRBV4-2,NA,TRBD1,TGTGCCAGCAGCCCGGGACAGAGCGAGCAGTACTTC,CASSPGQSEQYF
TRBJ1-1,TRBV5-1,NA,NA,TGCGCCAGCAGCTTGGAGTTGGGGGAGAACACTGAAGCTTTCTTT,CASSLELGENTEAFF
TRBJ2-7,TRBV7-2,few,TRBD1,TGTGCCAGCAGCTTAGGGGACAGGGCCGGCGAGCAGTACTTC,CASSLGDRAGEQYF
TRBJ2-7,TRBV19,NA,TRBD1,TGTGCCACCACTCAGACACAGGGGCCCTACGAGCAGTACTTC,CATTQTQGPYEQYF
TRBJ2-3,TRBV7-3,NA,NA,TGTGCCAGCAGCCCGAACGGAGATACGCAGTATTTT,CASSPNGDTQYF
TRBJ1-1,TRBV18,few,NA,TGTGCCAGCTCAGAGCACGCGAACACTGAAGCTTTCTTT,CASSEHANTEAFF
TRBJ2-1,TRBV5-1,NA,TRBD1,TGCGCCAGCAGCCCCTGGACAGGGGGTAATGAGCAGTTCTTC,CASSPWTGGNEQFF
TRBJ1-1,TRBV4-1,once,NA,TGCGCCAGCAGCCATAACGCACAGAACACTGAAGCTTTCTTT,CASSHNAQNTEAFF
TRBJ1-1,TRBV7-3,NA,NA,TGTGCCAGCAGCTTAATGGTGAACACTGAAGCTTTCTTT,CASSLMVNTEAFF
TRBJ2-1,TRBV10-3,NA,NA,TGTGCCATCAGTGAGTCGGACTACAATGAGCAGTTCTTC,CAISESDYNEQFF
TRBJ1-1,TRBV6-6,NA,TRBD1,TGTGCCAGCAGTTACTCGTGGGACAGGGGCACTGAAGCTTTCTTT,CASSYSWDRGTEAFF
TRBJ1-1,TRBV28,once,TRBD1,TGTGCCAGCAGTCTAGGGGGCACGAACACTGAAGCTTTCTTT,CASSLGGTNTEAFF
TRBJ2-5,TRBV27,NA,TRBD1,TGTGCCAGCAGTCGGATGGCGACAGGGGCCATGGCGGAGACCCAGTACTTC,CASSRMATGAMAETQYF
TRBJ2-1,TRBV6-1,NA,TRBD2,TGTGCCAGCAGGACTAGCGGGAGCAATGAGCAGTTCTTC,CASRTSGSNEQFF
TRBJ2-4,TRBV6-5,NA,NA,TGTGCCAGCAGTAGGAAGGGTGTAAACATTCAGTACTTC,CASSRKGVNIQYF
TRBJ1-2,TRBV11-3,NA,NA,TGTGCCAGCAGCGTAGGACAGAACTATGGCTACACCTTC,CASSVGQNYGYTF
TRBJ2-5,TRBV9,NA,NA,TGTGCCAGCAGCGTAGGACACGCCCAAGAGACCCAGTACTTC,CASSVGHAQETQYF
TRBJ1-2,TRBV6-5,NA,NA,TGTGCCAGCAGTGAAATCTGGGGCTACACCTTC,CASSEIWGYTF
TRBJ2-3,TRBV28,NA,NA,TGTGCCAGTCTCCCTGGGGGACTTCCTAGCGCAGATACGCAGTATTTT,CASLPGGLPSADTQYF
TRBJ2-1,TRBV15,NA,TRBD2,TGTGCCACCAGCAGATCGGGGACTAGCGCTAGAGGGAATGAGCAGTTCTTC,CATSRSGTSARGNEQFF
TRBJ2-5,TRBV11-2,NA,TRBD1,TGTGCCAGCAGCTGGGGACAGCAAGAGACCCAGTACTTC,CASSWGQQETQYF
TRBJ1-1,TRBV7-6,once,NA,TGTGCCAGCAGCCCCCTGATGGGGAGCACTGAAGCTTTCTTT,CASSPLMGSTEAFF
TRBJ1-5,TRBV21-1,NA,NA,TGTGCCAGCAGCAAACCCGGTGAGCCCCAGCATTTT,CASSKPGEPQHF
TRBJ1-2,TRBV19,NA,NA,TGTGCCAGTAGTATGAACAGGGAGATTGGCTATGGCTACACCTTC,CASSMNREIGYGYTF
TRBJ2-5,TRBV18,NA,TRBD2,TGTGCCAGCGCCCCTAGCGGGAGGCCGCTGGGGGAGACCCAGTACTTC,CASAPSGRPLGETQYF
TRBJ2-3,TRBV9,NA,NA,TGTGCCAGCAGCGTAGGGGGAGCGGGCACAGATACGCAGTATTTT,CASSVGGAGTDTQYF
TRBJ1-1,TRBV5-1,NA,TRBD1,TGCGCCAGCAGCTTAGGACAGGGGACTTACCGGAACACTGAAGCTTTCTTT,CASSLGQGTYRNTEAFF
TRBJ1-5,TRBV7-2,NA,NA,TGTGCCAGCAGCTTTACAGCGGATAGCAATCAGCCCCAGCATTTT,CASSFTADSNQPQHF
TRBJ1-1,TRBV7-2,NA,NA,TGTGCCAGCCGACAGAACGAGGGGAACACTGAAGCTTTCTTT,CASRQNEGNTEAFF
TRBJ1-1,TRBV11-3,once,TRBD1,TGTGCCAGCAGCTTGGGGGACAGGGGACGGCTATACACTGAAGCTTTCTTT,CASSLGDRGRLYTEAFF
TRBJ2-7,TRBV30,NA,TRBD1,TGTGCCTGGAGTGTTCCTCGGGACAGGGCCTACGAGCAGTACTTC,CAWSVPRDRAYEQYF
TRBJ1-1,TRBV7-9,NA,NA,TGTGCCAGCAGCCCCGCGATGAACACTGAAGCTTTCTTT,CASSPAMNTEAFF
TRBJ2-6,TRBV19,NA,NA,TGTGCCAGTACCTTTGTGGGACGGGGCAGAAATGGGGCCAACGTCCTGACTTTC,CASTFVGRGRNGANVLTF
TRBJ1-1,TRBV5-1,NA,NA,TGCGCCAGCAGCCCCGGGACAAAGAACACTGAAGCTTTCTTT,CASSPGTKNTEAFF
TRBJ1-4,TRBV5-4,NA,NA,TGTGCCAGCGGCGGGACAACTAATGAAAAACTGTTTTTT,CASGGTTNEKLFF
TRBJ2-3,TRBV5-1,NA,TRBD2,TGCGCCAGCAGCCCCGGGACTAGCGCCACAGATACGCAGTATTTT,CASSPGTSATDTQYF
TRBJ2-1,TRBV29-1,NA,TRBD2,TGCAGCGTTGTGTCGGGACTAGCCAAAGGGAATGAGCAGTTCTTC,CSVVSGLAKGNEQFF
TRBJ2-3,TRBV5-4,NA,NA,TGTGCCAGCAGCGTTGACCAAGGTAGCACAGATACGCAGTATTTT,CASSVDQGSTDTQYF
TRBJ2-7,TRBV5-1,NA,TRBD2,TGCGCCAGCAGCTTTCAAGCGGGAGATGATGTACCCTACGAGCAGTACTTC,CASSFQAGDDVPYEQYF
TRBJ1-1,TRBV9,NA,NA,TGTGCCAGCACCCAAGAGGGGGACTCGGGGGGTACTGAAGCTTTCTTT,CASTQEGDSGGTEAFF
TRBJ1-1,TRBV5-4,once,NA,TGTGCCAGCAGCTTGGGAGTGAACACTGAAGCTTTCTTT,CASSLGVNTEAFF
TRBJ2-1,TRBV5-1,NA,NA,TGCGCCAGCAGCTTGGACACTAGCTACAATGAGCAGTTCTTC,CASSLDTSYNEQFF
TRBJ1-1,TRBV6-6,NA,NA,TGTGCCAGCACCCAGGGGAGGGGGAACACTGAAGCTTTCTTT,CASTQGRGNTEAFF
TRBJ2-1,TRBV30,once,NA,TGTGCCTGGAGTCTATCCAATGAGCAGTTCTTC,CAWSLSNEQFF
TRBJ2-3,TRBV7-2,NA,NA,TGTGCCAGCAGCTTACCGAGCACAGATACGCAGTATTTT,CASSLPSTDTQYF
TRBJ2-1,TRBV5-1,NA,TRBD2,TGCGCCAGCAGCCCGGGCGCGGGGACTATATACAATGAGCAGTTCTTC,CASSPGAGTIYNEQFF
TRBJ1-2,TRBV9,NA,NA,TGTGCCAGCAGCCCCCGGTCTAACTATGGCTACACCTTC,CASSPRSNYGYTF
TRBJ1-4,TRBV7-9,few,NA,TGTGCCAGCAGCTTAGTCCAGGGTTCGGGAGAAAAACTGTTTTTT,CASSLVQGSGEKLFF
TRBJ2-7,TRBV10-3,few,NA,TGTGCCATCAGTGAGGATCAGACTACCTCCTACGAGCAGTACTTC,CAISEDQTTSYEQYF